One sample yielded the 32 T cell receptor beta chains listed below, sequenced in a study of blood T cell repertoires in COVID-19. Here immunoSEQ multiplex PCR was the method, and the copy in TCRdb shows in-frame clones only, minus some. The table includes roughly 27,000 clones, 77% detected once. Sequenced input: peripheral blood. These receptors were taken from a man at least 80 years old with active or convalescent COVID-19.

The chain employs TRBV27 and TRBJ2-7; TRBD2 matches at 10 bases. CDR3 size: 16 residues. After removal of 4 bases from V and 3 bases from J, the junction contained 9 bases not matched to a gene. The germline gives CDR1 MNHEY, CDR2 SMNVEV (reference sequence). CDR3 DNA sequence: TGTGCCAGCAGTTCAGTGGCTAGCGGGAGCAACTACGAGCAGTACTTC. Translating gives CASSSVASGSNYEQYF.

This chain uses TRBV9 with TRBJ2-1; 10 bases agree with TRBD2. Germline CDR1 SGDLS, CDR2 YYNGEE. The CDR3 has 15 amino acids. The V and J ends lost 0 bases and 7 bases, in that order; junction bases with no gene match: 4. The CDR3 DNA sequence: TGTGCCAGCAGCGTAGTAGCGGGGGGCGGGAATGAGCAGTTCTTC. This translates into CASSVVAGGGNEQFF.

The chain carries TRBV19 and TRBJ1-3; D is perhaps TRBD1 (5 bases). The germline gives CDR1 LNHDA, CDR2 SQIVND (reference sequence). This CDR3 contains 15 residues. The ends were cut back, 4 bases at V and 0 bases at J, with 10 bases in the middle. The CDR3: CASSNRNPSGNTIYF. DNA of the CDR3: TGTGCCAGTAGTAACAGGAACCCCTCTGGAAACACCATATATTTT.

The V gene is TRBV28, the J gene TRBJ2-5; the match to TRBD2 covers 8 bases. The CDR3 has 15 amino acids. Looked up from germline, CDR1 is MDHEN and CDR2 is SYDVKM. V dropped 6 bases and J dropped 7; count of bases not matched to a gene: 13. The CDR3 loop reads CASSPRRREVGTQYF. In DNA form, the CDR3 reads TGTGCCAGCAGCCCCCGACGGCGGGAGGTGGGGACCCAGTACTTC.

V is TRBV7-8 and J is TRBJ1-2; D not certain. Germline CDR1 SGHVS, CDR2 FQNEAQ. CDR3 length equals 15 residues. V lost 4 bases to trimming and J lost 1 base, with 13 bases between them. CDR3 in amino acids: CASSSPGGINYGYTF. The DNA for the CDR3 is TGTGCCAGCAGCTCCCCAGGTGGCATTAACTATGGCTACACCTTC.

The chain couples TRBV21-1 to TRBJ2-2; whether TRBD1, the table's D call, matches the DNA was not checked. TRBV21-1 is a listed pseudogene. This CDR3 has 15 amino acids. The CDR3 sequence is CASSHRTGYTGELFF. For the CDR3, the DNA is TGTGCCAGCAGCCACCGGACAGGGTACACCGGGGAGCTGTTTTTT.

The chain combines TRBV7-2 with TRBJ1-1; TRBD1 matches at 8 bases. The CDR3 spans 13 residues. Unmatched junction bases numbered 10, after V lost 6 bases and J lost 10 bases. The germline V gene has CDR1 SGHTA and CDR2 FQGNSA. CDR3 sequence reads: CASRIQGAGVAFF. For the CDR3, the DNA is TGTGCCAGCAGAATTCAGGGGGCCGGGGTAGCTTTCTTT. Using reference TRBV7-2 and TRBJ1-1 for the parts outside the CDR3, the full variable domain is GAGVSQSPSNKVTEKGKDVELRCDPISGHTALYWYRQSLGQGLEFLIYFQGNSAPDKSGLPSDRFSAERTGGSVSTLTIQRTQQEDSAVYLCASRIQGAGVAFFGQGTRLTVV.

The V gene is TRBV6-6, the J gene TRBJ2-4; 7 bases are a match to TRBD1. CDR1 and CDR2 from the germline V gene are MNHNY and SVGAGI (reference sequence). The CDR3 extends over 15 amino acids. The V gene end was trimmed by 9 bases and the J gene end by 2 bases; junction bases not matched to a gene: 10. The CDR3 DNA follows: TGTGCCAGTCGGGCAGGGGGTGAATCCAAAAACATTCAGTACTTC. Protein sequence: CASRAGGESKNIQYF.

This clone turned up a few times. This chain's CDR3 is CASSFREGYTF. Here the CDR3 DNA reads TGTGCCAGCAGTTTCAGGGAAGGCTACACCTTC. This chain joins TRBV12-3 or TRBV12-4 and TRBJ1-2; tentative D call: TRBD1 (5 bases). The V gene lost 3 bases and the J gene lost 8 bases, with 7 bases spanning the gap. This CDR3 region has 11 residues.

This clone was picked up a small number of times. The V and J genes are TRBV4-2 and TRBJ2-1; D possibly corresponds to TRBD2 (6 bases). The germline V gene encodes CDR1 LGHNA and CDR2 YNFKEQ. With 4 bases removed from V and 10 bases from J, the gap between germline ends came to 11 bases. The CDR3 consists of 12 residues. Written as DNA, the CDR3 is TGTGCCAGCAGCCGGGCGCGGGACGAGCAGTTCTTC. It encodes CASSRARDEQFF.

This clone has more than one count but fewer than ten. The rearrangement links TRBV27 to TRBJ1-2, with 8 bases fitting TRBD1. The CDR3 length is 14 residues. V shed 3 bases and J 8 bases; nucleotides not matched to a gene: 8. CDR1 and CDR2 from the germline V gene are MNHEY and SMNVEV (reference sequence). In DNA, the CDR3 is TGTGCCAGCAGTTTGGGCAGGGGGCAGGACGGCTACACCTTC. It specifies CASSLGRGQDGYTF.

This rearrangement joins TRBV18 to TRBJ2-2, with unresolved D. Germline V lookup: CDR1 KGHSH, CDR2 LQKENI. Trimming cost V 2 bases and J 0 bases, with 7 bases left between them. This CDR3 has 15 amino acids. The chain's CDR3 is CASSPAATNTGELFF. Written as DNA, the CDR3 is TGTGCCAGCTCACCAGCGGCTACGAACACCGGGGAGCTGTTTTTT. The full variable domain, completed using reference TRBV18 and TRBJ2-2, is NAGVMQNPRHLVRRRGQEARLRCSPMKGHSHVYWYRQLPEEGLKFMVYLQKENIIDESGMPKERFSAEFPKEGPSILRIQQVVRGDSAAYFCASSPAATNTGELFFGEGSRLTVL.

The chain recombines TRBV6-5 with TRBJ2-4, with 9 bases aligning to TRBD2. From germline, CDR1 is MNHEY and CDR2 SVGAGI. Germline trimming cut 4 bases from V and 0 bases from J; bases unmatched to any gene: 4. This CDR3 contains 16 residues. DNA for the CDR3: TGTGCCAGCAGTTCAGCGGGAGGAATAGCCAAAAACATTCAGTACTTC. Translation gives CASSSAGGIAKNIQYF.

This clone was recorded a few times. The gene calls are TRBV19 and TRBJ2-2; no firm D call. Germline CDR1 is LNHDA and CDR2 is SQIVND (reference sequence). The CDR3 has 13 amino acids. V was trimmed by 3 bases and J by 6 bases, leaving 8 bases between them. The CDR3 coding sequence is TGTGCCAGTAGTATTACACGTGCCGGGGAGCTGTTTTTT. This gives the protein CASSITRAGELFF.

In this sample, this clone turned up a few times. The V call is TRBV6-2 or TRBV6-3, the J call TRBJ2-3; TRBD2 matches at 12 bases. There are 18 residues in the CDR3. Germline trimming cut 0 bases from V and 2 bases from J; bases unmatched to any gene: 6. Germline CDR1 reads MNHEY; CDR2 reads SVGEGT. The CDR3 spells CASSYSPTSGGITDTQYF. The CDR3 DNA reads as TGTGCCAGCAGTTACTCCCCGACTAGCGGGGGAATCACAGATACGCAGTATTTT.

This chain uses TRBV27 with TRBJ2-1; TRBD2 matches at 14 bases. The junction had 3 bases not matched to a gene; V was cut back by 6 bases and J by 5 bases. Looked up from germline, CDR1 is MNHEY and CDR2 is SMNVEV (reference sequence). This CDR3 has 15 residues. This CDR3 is CASRVTSGGDNEQFF. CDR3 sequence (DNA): TGTGCCAGCAGGGTGACTAGCGGGGGGGACAATGAGCAGTTCTTC.

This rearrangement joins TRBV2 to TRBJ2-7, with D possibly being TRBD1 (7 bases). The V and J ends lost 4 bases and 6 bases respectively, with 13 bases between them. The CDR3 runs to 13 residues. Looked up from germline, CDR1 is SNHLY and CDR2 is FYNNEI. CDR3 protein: CASSVNRGGEQYF. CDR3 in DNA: TGTGCCAGCAGTGTGAACAGGGGAGGCGAGCAGTACTTC.

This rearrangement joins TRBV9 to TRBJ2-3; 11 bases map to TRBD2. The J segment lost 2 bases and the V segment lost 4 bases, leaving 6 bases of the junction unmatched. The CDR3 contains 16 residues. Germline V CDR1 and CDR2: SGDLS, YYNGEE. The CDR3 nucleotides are TGTGCCAGCAGCTCCCGACTAGCGGGGCCCACAGATACGCAGTATTTT. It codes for CASSSRLAGPTDTQYF.

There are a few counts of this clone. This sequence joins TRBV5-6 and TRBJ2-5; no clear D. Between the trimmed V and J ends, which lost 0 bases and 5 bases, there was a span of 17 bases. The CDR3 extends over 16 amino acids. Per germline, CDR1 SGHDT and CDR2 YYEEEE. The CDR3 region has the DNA TGTGCCAGCAGCTTGGAGGCTGGGCGCACCCGGGAGACCCAGTACTTC. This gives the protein CASSLEAGRTRETQYF.

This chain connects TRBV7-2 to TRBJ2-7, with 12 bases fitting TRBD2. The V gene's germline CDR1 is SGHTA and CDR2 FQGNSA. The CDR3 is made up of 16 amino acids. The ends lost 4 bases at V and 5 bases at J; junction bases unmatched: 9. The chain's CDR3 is CASSSTSGSLFDEQYF. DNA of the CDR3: TGTGCCAGCAGCTCGACTAGCGGGAGCCTCTTCGACGAGCAGTACTTC.

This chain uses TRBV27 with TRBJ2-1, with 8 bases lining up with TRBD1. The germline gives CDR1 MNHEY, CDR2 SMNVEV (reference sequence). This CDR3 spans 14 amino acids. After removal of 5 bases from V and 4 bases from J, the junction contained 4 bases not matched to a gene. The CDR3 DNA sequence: TGTGCCAGCAGTCCTTGGACAGGGTACAATGAGCAGTTCTTC. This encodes CASSPWTGYNEQFF.

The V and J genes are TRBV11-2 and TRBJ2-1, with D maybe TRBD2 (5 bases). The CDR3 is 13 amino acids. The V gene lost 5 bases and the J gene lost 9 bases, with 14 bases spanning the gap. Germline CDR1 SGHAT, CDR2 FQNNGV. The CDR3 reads CASSQTAVGEQFF. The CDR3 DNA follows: TGTGCCAGCAGCCAAACAGCGGTGGGTGAGCAGTTCTTC. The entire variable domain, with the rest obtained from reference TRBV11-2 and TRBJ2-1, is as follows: EAGVAQSPRYKIIEKRQSVAFWCNPISGHATLYWYQQILGQGPKLLIQFQNNGVVDDSQLPKDRFSAERLKGVDSTLKIQPAKLEDSAVYLCASSQTAVGEQFFGPGTRLTVL.

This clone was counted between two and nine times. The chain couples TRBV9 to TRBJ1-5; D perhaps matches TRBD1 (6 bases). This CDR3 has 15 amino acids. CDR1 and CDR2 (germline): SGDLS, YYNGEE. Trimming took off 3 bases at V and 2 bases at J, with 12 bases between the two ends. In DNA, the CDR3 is TGTGCCAGCAGCGAGGGGGGGACTCGCAATCAGCCCCAGCATTTT. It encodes CASSEGGTRNQPQHF. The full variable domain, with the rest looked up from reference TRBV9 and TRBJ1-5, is DSGVTQTPKHLITATGQRVTLRCSPRSGDLSVYWYQQSLDQGLQFLIQYYNGEERAKGNILERFSAQQFPDLHSELNLSSLELGDSALYFCASSEGGTRNQPQHFGDGTRLSIL.

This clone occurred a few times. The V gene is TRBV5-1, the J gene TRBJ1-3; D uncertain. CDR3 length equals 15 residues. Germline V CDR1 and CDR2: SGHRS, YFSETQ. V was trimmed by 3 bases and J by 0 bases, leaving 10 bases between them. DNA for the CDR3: TGCGCCAGCAGCTCCCCACAGACCTCTGGAAACACCATATATTTT. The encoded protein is CASSSPQTSGNTIYF.

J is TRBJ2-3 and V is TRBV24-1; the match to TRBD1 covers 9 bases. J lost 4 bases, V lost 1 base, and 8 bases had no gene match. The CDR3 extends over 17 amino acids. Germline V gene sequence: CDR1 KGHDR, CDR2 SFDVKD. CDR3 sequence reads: CATSDFVLGQGSDTQYF. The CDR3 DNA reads TGTGCCACCAGTGATTTTGTATTGGGACAGGGATCAGATACGCAGTATTTT.

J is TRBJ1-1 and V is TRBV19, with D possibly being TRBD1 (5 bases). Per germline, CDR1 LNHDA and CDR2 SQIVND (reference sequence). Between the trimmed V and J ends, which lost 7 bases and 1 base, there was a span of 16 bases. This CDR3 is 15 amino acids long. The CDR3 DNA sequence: TGTGCCAGTACTCACTGGACATTCAAGAACACTGAAGCTTTCTTT. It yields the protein CASTHWTFKNTEAFF.

CDR3 in DNA: TGTGCCAGCAGTTTTCGAGAGGGCTATGGCTACACCTTC. The encoded protein is CASSFREGYGYTF. The chain uses TRBV12-3 or TRBV12-4 and TRBJ1-2; D remains unclear. Trimming removed 3 bases at V and 4 bases at J, with 9 bases between. This CDR3 comprises 13 residues.

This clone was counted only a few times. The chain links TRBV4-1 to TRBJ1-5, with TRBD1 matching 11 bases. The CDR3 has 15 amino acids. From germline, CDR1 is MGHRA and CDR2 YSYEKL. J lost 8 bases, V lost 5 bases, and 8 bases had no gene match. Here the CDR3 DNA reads TGCGCCAGCAGCGAAAGGACAGGGGGCGAAAAGCCCCAGCATTTT. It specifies CASSERTGGEKPQHF.

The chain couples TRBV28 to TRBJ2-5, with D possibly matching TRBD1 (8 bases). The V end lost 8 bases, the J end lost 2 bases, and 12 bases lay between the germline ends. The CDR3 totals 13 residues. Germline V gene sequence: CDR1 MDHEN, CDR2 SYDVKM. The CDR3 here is CASVQGGQETQYF. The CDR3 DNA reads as TGTGCCAGCGTACAGGGGGGGCAAGAGACCCAGTACTTC. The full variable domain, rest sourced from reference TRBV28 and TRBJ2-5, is DVKVTQSSRYLVKRTGEKVFLECVQDMDHENMFWYRQDPGLGLRLIYFSYDVKMKEKGDIPEGYSVSREKKERFSLILESASTNQTSMYLCASVQGGQETQYFGPGTRLLVL.

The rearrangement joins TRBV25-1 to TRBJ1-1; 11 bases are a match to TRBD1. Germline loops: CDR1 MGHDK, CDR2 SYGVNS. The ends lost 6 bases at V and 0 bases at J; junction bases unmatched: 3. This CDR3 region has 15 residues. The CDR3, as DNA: TGTGCCAGCAGGGGGACAGGGGGTCTGAACACTGAAGCTTTCTTT. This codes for CASRGTGGLNTEAFF.

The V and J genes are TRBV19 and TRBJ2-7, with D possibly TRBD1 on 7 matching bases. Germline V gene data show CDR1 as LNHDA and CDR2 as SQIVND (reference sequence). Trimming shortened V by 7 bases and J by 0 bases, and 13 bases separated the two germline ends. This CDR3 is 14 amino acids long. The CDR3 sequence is CASMAGQPSYEQYF. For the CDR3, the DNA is TGTGCCAGTATGGCGGGACAGCCCTCCTACGAGCAGTACTTC.

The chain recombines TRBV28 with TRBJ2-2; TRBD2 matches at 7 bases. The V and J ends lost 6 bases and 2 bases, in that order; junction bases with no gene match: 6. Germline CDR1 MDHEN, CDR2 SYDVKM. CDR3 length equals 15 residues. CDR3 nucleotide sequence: TGTGCCAGCAGGATAGCGGGTACTAACACCGGGGAGCTGTTTTTT. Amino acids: CASRIAGTNTGELFF.